The entry that follows covers one T cell receptor beta chain sequence. What it binds is unknown. The entry originates in a study of cytomegalovirus exposure and HLA in healthy donors. Study-level background: Findings of an earlier analysis included over 95 million unique TCR beta sequences from about 180 million T cells. Roughly 92 million unique TCRs, all from HLA-typed donors, were included in an early release of the data.

V gave up 5 bases and J gave up 3 bases; unmatched junction bases: 2. Germline V gene lookup returns CDR1 LGHNT and CDR2 FRNRAP. This CDR3 is built from 13 residues. Study-level findings and limits: The study dropped some indistinguishable V segments, TRBV6-2 and TRBV6-3 among them.

It was with 60 Vbeta and 13 Jbeta primers that the PCR ran. Sequenced by immunoSEQ multiplex PCR; TCRdb stores in-frame clones only, minus some. The data show hundreds of thousands of clones, about three quarters seen once. The sample taken for sequencing was PBMCs. The chain is built from TRBV12-5 and TRBJ1-1; TRBD1 agrees at 8 bases. This clonotype was sampled from a boy aged 5-17 years in good health and CMV-seronegative. The CDR3 region is CASGPRGHTEAFF. The CDR3 DNA reads as TGTGCTAGTGGTCCCAGGGGGCACACTGAAGCTTTCTTT.